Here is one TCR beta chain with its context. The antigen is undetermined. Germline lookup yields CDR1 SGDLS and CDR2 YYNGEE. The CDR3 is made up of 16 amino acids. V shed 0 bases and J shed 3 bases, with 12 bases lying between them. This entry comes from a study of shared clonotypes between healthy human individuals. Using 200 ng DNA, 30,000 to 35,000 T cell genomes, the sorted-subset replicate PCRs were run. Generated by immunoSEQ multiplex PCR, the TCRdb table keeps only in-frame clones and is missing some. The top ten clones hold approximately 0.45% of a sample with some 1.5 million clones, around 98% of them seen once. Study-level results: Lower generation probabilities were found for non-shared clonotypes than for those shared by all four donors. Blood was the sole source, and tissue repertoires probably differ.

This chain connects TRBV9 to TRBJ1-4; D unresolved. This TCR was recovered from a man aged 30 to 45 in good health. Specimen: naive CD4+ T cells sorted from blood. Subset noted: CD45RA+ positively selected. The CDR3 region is CASSVDEGSANEKLFF. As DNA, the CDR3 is TGTGCCAGCAGCGTAGATGAGGGTTCGGCTAATGAAAAACTGTTTTTT.